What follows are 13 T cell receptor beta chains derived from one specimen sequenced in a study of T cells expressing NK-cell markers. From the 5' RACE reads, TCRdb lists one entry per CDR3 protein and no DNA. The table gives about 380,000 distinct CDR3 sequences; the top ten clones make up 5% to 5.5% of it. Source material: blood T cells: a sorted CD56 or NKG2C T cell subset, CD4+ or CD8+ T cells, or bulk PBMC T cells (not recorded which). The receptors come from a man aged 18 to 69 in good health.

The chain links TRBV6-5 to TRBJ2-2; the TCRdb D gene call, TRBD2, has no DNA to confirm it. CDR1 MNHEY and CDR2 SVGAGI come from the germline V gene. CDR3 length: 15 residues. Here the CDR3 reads CATVKGRWDTGELFF.

The CDR3 sequence: CASNEQGADTGELFF. This sequence joins TRBV9 and TRBJ2-2; TCRdb designates TRBD1, a call that cannot be tested without DNA. The CDR3 totals 15 residues. Germline V gene data show CDR1 as SGDLS and CDR2 as YYNGEE.

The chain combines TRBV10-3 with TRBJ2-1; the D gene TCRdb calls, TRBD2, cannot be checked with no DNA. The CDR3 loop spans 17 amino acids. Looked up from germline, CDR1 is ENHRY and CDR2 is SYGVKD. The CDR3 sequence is CAISGSRAGSSYNEQFF.

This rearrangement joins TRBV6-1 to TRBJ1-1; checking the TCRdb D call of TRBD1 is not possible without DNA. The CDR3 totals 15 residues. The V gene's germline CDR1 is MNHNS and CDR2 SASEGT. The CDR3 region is CASSKRAGYNTEAFF.

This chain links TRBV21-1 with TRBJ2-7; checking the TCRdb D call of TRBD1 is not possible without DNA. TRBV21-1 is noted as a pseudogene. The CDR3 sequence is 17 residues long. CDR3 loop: CASSSPWSRDSFYEQYF.

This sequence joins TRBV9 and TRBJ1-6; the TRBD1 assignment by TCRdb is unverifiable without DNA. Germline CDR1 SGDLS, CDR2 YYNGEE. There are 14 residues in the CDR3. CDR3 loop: CASSRRTANSPLHF.

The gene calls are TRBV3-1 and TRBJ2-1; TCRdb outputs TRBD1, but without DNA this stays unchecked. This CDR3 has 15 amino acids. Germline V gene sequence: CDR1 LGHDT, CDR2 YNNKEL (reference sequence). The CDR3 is CASTLGQGAYNEQFF.

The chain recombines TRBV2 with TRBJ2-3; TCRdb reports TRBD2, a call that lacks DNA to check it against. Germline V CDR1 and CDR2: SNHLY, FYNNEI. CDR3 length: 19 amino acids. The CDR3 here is CASSVPWTSGGAGTDTQYF.

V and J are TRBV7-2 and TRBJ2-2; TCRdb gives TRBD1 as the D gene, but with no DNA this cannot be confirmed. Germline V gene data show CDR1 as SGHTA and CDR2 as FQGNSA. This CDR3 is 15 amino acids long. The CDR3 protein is CASSFRGPNTGELFF.

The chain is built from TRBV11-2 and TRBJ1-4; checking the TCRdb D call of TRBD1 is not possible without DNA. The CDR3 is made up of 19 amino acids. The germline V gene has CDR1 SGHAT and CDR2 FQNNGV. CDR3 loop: CASSPTFGTLFGTNEKLFF.

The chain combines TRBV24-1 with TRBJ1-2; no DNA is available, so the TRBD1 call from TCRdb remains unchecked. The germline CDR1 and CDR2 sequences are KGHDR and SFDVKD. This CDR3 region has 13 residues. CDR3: CATSDYRGLSYTF.

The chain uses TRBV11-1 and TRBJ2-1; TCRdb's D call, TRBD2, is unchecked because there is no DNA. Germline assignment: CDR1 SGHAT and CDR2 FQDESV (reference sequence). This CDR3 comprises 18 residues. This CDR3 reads CASSARLKLAGAGNEQFF.

The CDR3 reads CASSSVGPNYGYTF. The chain joins TRBV28 to TRBJ1-2; the TRBD1 assignment by TCRdb is unverifiable without DNA. This CDR3 has 14 residues. Germline V gene sequence: CDR1 MDHEN, CDR2 SYDVKM.